A selection of T cell receptor beta chains follows, all from one sample in a study of T cell repertoires in cytomegalovirus infection. Via MiXCR, TCRdb re-called the reads, giving one row per CDR3 protein. The sample includes 490,000 or so distinct CDR3 sequences, about 11% of them seen just once. Source material: PBMCs. Every receptor here comes from a human donor in good health (CMV status not recorded). Some clones in this sample may be carry-over from other donors' samples. Both conserved end residues are part of each CDR3. Fields, in order: J gene, D gene, V gene, clone size, CDR3 DNA, CDR3 protein. A D gene is named only where the DNA matches it firmly. Clone size, where shown, is once, few, many, or a class for clones that have expanded.

j_call: TRBJ1-5
d_call: -
v_call: TRBV19
clone_size: few
cdr3_nt: TGTGCCAGTAGTGCGCCTATGACAGGCTTCAATCAGCCCCAGCATTTT
cdr3_aa: CASSAPMTGFNQPQHF

j_call: TRBJ2-5
d_call: TRBD1
v_call: TRBV4-1
clone_size: many
cdr3_nt: TGCGCCAGCAGCCAAGAACCAGGGGGCGAAGAGACCCAGTACTTC
cdr3_aa: CASSQEPGGEETQYF

j_call: TRBJ1-5
d_call: TRBD1
v_call: TRBV6-6
clone_size: many
cdr3_nt: TGTGCCAGCAGTTACCCGGGACAGCTTATCAATCAGCCCCAGCATTTT
cdr3_aa: CASSYPGQLINQPQHF

j_call: TRBJ2-7
d_call: -
v_call: TRBV20-1
clone_size: many
cdr3_nt: TGCAGTGCCGAGCACTCCGAGCCTTACGAGCAGTACTTC
cdr3_aa: CSAEHSEPYEQYF

j_call: TRBJ2-7
d_call: -
v_call: TRBV20-1
clone_size: many
cdr3_nt: TGCAGTGCTAGTGGGCGAGGCAGGGGCAATCCGTACGAGCAGTACTTC
cdr3_aa: CSASGRGRGNPYEQYF

j_call: TRBJ1-1
d_call: -
v_call: TRBV11-2
clone_size: many
cdr3_nt: TGTGCCAGCAGCTTAGTTCGGGGGGGCACTGAAGCTTTCTTT
cdr3_aa: CASSLVRGGTEAFF

j_call: TRBJ1-5
d_call: TRBD1
v_call: TRBV28
clone_size: many
cdr3_nt: TGTGCCAGCAGTTTAAAAACAGGGGCACTTAGCAATCAGCCCCAGCATTTT
cdr3_aa: CASSLKTGALSNQPQHF

j_call: TRBJ1-2
d_call: TRBD1
v_call: TRBV7-2
clone_size: many
cdr3_nt: TGTGCCAGCAGCTTAGCGCTGGGACAGTCCTATGGCTACACCTTC
cdr3_aa: CASSLALGQSYGYTF

j_call: TRBJ2-1
d_call: TRBD2
v_call: TRBV5-1
clone_size: many
cdr3_nt: TGCGCCAGCAGCTTGGGTATTAGCGGGGGCTACAATGAGCAGTTCTTC
cdr3_aa: CASSLGISGGYNEQFF

j_call: TRBJ2-7
d_call: -
v_call: TRBV5-1
clone_size: -
cdr3_nt: TGCGGCAGCAGCCGTAGCTCCTACGAGCAGTACTTC
cdr3_aa: CGSSRSSYEQYF

j_call: TRBJ1-2
d_call: TRBD1
v_call: TRBV20-1
clone_size: few
cdr3_nt: TGCAGTGCTCCCGGACAGGGTAACTATGGCTACACCTTC
cdr3_aa: CSAPGQGNYGYTF

j_call: TRBJ1-1
d_call: TRBD1
v_call: TRBV6-5
clone_size: few
cdr3_nt: TGTGCCAGCAGCCCGGGACAGGGTATGTCTGAAGCTTTCTTT
cdr3_aa: CASSPGQGMSEAFF

j_call: TRBJ1-5
d_call: -
v_call: TRBV3-1
clone_size: few
cdr3_nt: TGTGCCAGCAGCCAAGATCAAAGAAGGGACCAGCCCCAGCATTTT
cdr3_aa: CASSQDQRRDQPQHF

j_call: TRBJ2-1
d_call: TRBD2
v_call: TRBV5-1
clone_size: -
cdr3_nt: TGCGCCAGCAGACCGGGGGGGACCTACAATGAGCAGTTCTTC
cdr3_aa: CASRPGGTYNEQFF

j_call: TRBJ2-3
d_call: -
v_call: TRBV12-3/TRBV12-4
clone_size: many
cdr3_nt: TGTGCCAGCAGTTTACGACAGGACCTCACAGATACGCAGTATTTT
cdr3_aa: CASSLRQDLTDTQYF

j_call: TRBJ2-7
d_call: -
v_call: TRBV9
clone_size: -
cdr3_nt: TGTGCCAGCAGCGTAGAGGGGGAAACCTACGAGCAGTACTTC
cdr3_aa: CASSVEGETYEQYF

j_call: TRBJ2-5
d_call: TRBD2
v_call: TRBV13
clone_size: -
cdr3_nt: TGTGCCAGCAGCCTGCGGGGGGTCCAAGAGACCCAGTACTTC
cdr3_aa: CASSLRGVQETQYF

j_call: TRBJ1-1
d_call: -
v_call: TRBV24-1
clone_size: few
cdr3_nt: TGTGCCACCAGTGATGGGGGGGTTCACACTGAAGCTTTCTTT
cdr3_aa: CATSDGGVHTEAFF

j_call: TRBJ2-6
d_call: -
v_call: TRBV18
clone_size: -
cdr3_nt: TGTGCCAGCTCACCGACAGCATCTGGGGACAACGTCCTGACTTTC
cdr3_aa: CASSPTASGDNVLTF

j_call: TRBJ1-3
d_call: -
v_call: TRBV15
clone_size: few
cdr3_nt: TGTGCCACCTCCTACTCTTCTGACCCTGACACCATATATTTT
cdr3_aa: CATSYSSDPDTIYF

j_call: TRBJ2-5
d_call: TRBD2
v_call: TRBV7-2
clone_size: many
cdr3_nt: TGTGCCAGCAGCTTAGTTTGGCGGGGGGACCAAGAGACCCAGTACTTC
cdr3_aa: CASSLVWRGDQETQYF

j_call: TRBJ2-1
d_call: -
v_call: TRBV5-4
clone_size: many
cdr3_nt: TGTGCCAGCAAAGGAGGGGGGCAGGGAAAATACAATGAGCAGTTCTTC
cdr3_aa: CASKGGGQGKYNEQFF

j_call: TRBJ1-5
d_call: -
v_call: TRBV12-3/TRBV12-4
clone_size: many
cdr3_nt: TGTGCCAGCGCCCCCGGGAGGGGTGAACCTAGCAATCAGCCCCAGCATTTT
cdr3_aa: CASAPGRGEPSNQPQHF

j_call: TRBJ1-4
d_call: TRBD1
v_call: TRBV18
clone_size: -
cdr3_nt: TGTGCCAGCTCTCCCAACACAGGGGAAGTGTTTTTT
cdr3_aa: CASSPNTGEVFF

j_call: TRBJ1-1
d_call: TRBD1
v_call: TRBV12-3/TRBV12-4
clone_size: many
cdr3_nt: TGTGCCAGCACCCGGCCGGGACAGGGGGTGACTGAAGCTTTCTTT
cdr3_aa: CASTRPGQGVTEAFF

j_call: TRBJ1-2
d_call: TRBD1
v_call: TRBV18
clone_size: many
cdr3_nt: TGTGCCAGCTCACCGTCAGCAACGACAGGGGCGAACAATGGCTACACCTTC
cdr3_aa: CASSPSATTGANNGYTF

j_call: TRBJ1-2
d_call: TRBD1
v_call: TRBV7-6
clone_size: many
cdr3_nt: TGTGCCAGCAGCCCCGAACAGGGGGCGTATAACTATGGCTACACCTTC
cdr3_aa: CASSPEQGAYNYGYTF

j_call: TRBJ2-2
d_call: -
v_call: TRBV12-3/TRBV12-4
clone_size: -
cdr3_nt: TGTGCCAGCAGTTCCGACGGACCCGGGGAGCTGTTTTTT
cdr3_aa: CASSSDGPGELFF

j_call: TRBJ2-7
d_call: -
v_call: TRBV20-1
clone_size: few
cdr3_nt: TGCAGTGCTAGAGGCCTCGGGGACAACCGGCGGGAGCAGTACTTC
cdr3_aa: CSARGLGDNRREQYF

j_call: TRBJ2-2
d_call: -
v_call: TRBV28
clone_size: many
cdr3_nt: TGTGCCAGCAGCTTGGGGGCCACCGGGGAGCTGTTTTTT
cdr3_aa: CASSLGATGELFF

j_call: TRBJ2-7
d_call: TRBD2
v_call: TRBV5-6
clone_size: many
cdr3_nt: TGTGCCAGCAGCTCGGTGGGGGGGTCGGCCTACGAGCAGTACTTC
cdr3_aa: CASSSVGGSAYEQYF

j_call: TRBJ2-7
d_call: TRBD1
v_call: TRBV5-4
clone_size: few
cdr3_nt: TGTGCCAGCAGCCCGGGACAGGCCCACGAGCAGTACTTC
cdr3_aa: CASSPGQAHEQYF

j_call: TRBJ2-6
d_call: TRBD1
v_call: TRBV5-1
clone_size: few
cdr3_nt: TGCGCCAGCAGCTCAACAGTTGGAAGCCCGACAGGGGGCGAGAACGTCCTGACTTTC
cdr3_aa: CASSSTVGSPTGGENVLTF

j_call: TRBJ2-1
d_call: TRBD2
v_call: TRBV7-3
clone_size: many
cdr3_nt: TGTGCCAGCAGCCAAGCACTAGCGGGTAACAATGAGCAGTTCTTC
cdr3_aa: CASSQALAGNNEQFF

j_call: TRBJ2-1
d_call: -
v_call: TRBV11-2
clone_size: many
cdr3_nt: TGTGCCAGCAGCTTAGGGGGGTTAGGGAATGAGCAGTTCTTC
cdr3_aa: CASSLGGLGNEQFF